The rows below give T cell receptor beta chains drawn from one sample of a study of T cells in narcolepsy. TCRdb's table, derived via immunoSEQ multiplex PCR, lists solely in-frame clones and lacks some. Among 30,000 to 45,000 clones listed, around 90% were seen once. The sequencing sample was made of CD45RA- memory CD4+ T cells from PBMCs. All receptors derive from a human donor with narcolepsy. The CDR3 runs from the conserved cysteine through the conserved F or W. The D gene is left open where the match is weak. Expanded clones get a size class; other rows say once, few or many, or leave the size out.

j_call | d_call | clone_size | v_call | cdr3_aa | cdr3_nt
TRBJ2-1 | TRBD2 | . | TRBV13 | CASSLIGLAGAREQFF | TGTGCCAGCAGCTTAATAGGACTAGCGGGAGCTCGGGAGCAGTTCTTC
TRBJ1-5 | . | . | TRBV15 | CATSRMVYQPQHF | TGTGCCACCAGCAGGATGGTGTATCAGCCCCAGCATTTT
TRBJ2-5 | . | . | TRBV12-5 | CASGLAGAGAQYF | TGTGCTAGTGGTTTGGCCGGGGCCGGGGCCCAGTACTTC
TRBJ2-2 | TRBD2 | once | TRBV19 | CASSTLGLAVGTGELFF | TGTGCCAGTAGTACCCTCGGACTAGCGGTCGGCACCGGGGAGCTGTTTTTT
TRBJ2-3 | TRBD2 | . | TRBV9 | CASSVHSLAGGQTDTQYF | TGTGCCAGCAGCGTCCATTCACTAGCGGGGGGGCAGACAGATACGCAGTATTTT
TRBJ1-4 | TRBD1 | . | TRBV11-2 | CASSFQGATNEKLFF | TGTGCCAGCAGCTTCCAGGGGGCCACTAATGAAAAACTGTTTTTT
TRBJ2-6 | . | . | TRBV7-2 | CASSLARPEANVLTF | TGTGCCAGCAGCTTAGCGCGGCCTGAGGCCAACGTCCTGACTTTC
TRBJ2-3 | . | . | TRBV29-1 | CSVGSTDTQYF | TGCAGCGTCGGGAGCACAGATACGCAGTATTTT
TRBJ1-6 | TRBD1 | . | TRBV9 | CASSRTWTGEGNSPLHF | TGTGCCAGCAGCAGAACCTGGACAGGGGAGGGGAATTCACCCCTCCACTTT
TRBJ2-1 | . | . | TRBV4-2 | CASSQGTGTDSYNEQFF | TGTGCCAGCAGCCAAGGTACCGGGACTGACTCCTACAATGAGCAGTTCTTC
TRBJ2-4 | TRBD1 | . | TRBV7-9 | CASSSQGAPENIQYF | TGTGCCAGCAGCTCACAGGGGGCCCCGGAAAACATTCAGTACTTC
TRBJ2-2 | . | . | TRBV5-1 | CASSLALRTGELFF | TGCGCCAGCAGCTTGGCCCTGAGGACCGGGGAGCTGTTTTTT
TRBJ2-5 | TRBD2 | . | TRBV28 | CASSQRGGQETQYF | TGTGCCAGCAGTCAGCGGGGGGGGCAAGAGACCCAGTACTTC
TRBJ1-3 | . | . | TRBV30 | CAWSRAVSNTIYF | TGTGCCTGGAGTAGGGCGGTCTCAAACACCATATATTTT
TRBJ2-7 | . | . | TRBV2 | CASSERLNAQAVIKGQYF | TGTGCCAGCAGTGAAAGGCTAAACGCGCAGGCTGTCATTAAGGGGCAGTACTTC